This T cell receptor (beta chain) was sequenced in a study of CD8 T cells in Susac syndrome. CD8+ and CD4+ T cells taken from blood had their TCR beta sequenced. It was negative isolation that provided the CD8+ and CD4+ T cells, whereas TEMRA cells were enriched by FACS. An amount of RNA that ranged from roughly 0.45 to 1 ug was reverse transcribed with random hexamers. immunoSEQ multiplex PCR amplified TCR beta CDR3 across 54 Vbeta, 13 Jbeta. TCRdb independently ran MiXCR on the immunoSEQ multiplex PCR reads; one entry per CDR3 protein. The data show approximately 130,000 distinct CDR3 sequences, 91% seen once. Losses at the gene ends were 2 bases for V and 4 bases for J; bases not matched to a gene: 9. The CDR3 has 16 residues. CDR1 is SGHRS and CDR2 is YFSETQ in the germline V gene.

The receptor comes from a human donor with multiple sclerosis. The chain couples TRBV5-1 to TRBJ1-2, with 9 nucleotides matching TRBD1. Sequencing used CD8+ T cells from PBMCs. CDR3 in amino acids: CASSLQGARVSYGYTF. The CDR3 DNA is TGCGCCAGCAGCTTACAGGGGGCGCGGGTGAGCTATGGCTACACCTTC. The variable domain in full, completed from reference TRBV5-1 and TRBJ1-2, reads KAGVTQTPRYLIKTRGQQVTLSCSPISGHRSVSWYQQTPGQGLQFLFEYFSETQRNKGNFPGRFSGRQFSNSRSEMNVSTLELGDSALYLCASSLQGARVSYGYTFGSGTRLTVV.